This T cell receptor (beta chain) was obtained from a study of blood T cell repertoires in COVID-19. Study-wide background: Researchers got acute and convalescent COVID-19 samples from the United States, Italy and Spain.

Authors' processing steps: The assay estimated nucleated cells by amplifying reference gene primers. Libraries were prepared by immunoSEQ multiplex PCR; TCRdb keeps only in-frame clonotypes and omits some of them. V and J calls and clone size are as listed in that table; D and trimming were resolved from the DNA. The sample records roughly 290,000 clones, around 89% being singletons. This CDR3 has 20 residues. V lost 2 bases, J lost 5 bases, and 22 bases stayed unmatched. Per germline, CDR1 LGHDT and CDR2 YNNKEL (reference sequence). The chain carries TRBV3-1 (or the pseudogene TRBV3-2) and TRBJ2-5; TRBD2 matches 8 bases. The specimen was peripheral blood. The TCR sequence derives from a man under 40 with acute or convalescent COVID-19. CDR3 sequence reads: CASSQQSPGLVTYGRETQYF. In nucleotides, the CDR3 is TGTGCCAGCAGCCAACAGTCCCCGGGACTAGTTACGTACGGTCGGGAGACCCAGTACTTC.